These 28 T cell receptor beta chains originate from one sample sequenced in a study of memory CD4+ T cells and cytomegalovirus serostatus. Single viable CD3+CD4+CD8-CD45RO+ cells were sorted as the memory CD4+ T cells. Some clones are missing from TCRdb's copy, which holds only in-frame ones; the method was immunoSEQ multiplex PCR. The data contain about 50,000 clones, around four fifths of them singletons. Specimen: memory CD4+ T cells from blood. Every receptor here comes from an adult in good health and CMV-seronegative.

The chain has TRBV6-5 and TRBJ2-2; TRBD2 aligns across 7 bases. There are 15 residues in the CDR3. The V and J ends lost 6 bases and 4 bases, in that order; junction bases with no gene match: 8. The germline gives CDR1 MNHEY, CDR2 SVGAGI. The CDR3 coding sequence is TGTGCCAGCAGCCCCTACGGGGGGAGCACCGGGGAGCTGTTTTTT. Translation: CASSPYGGSTGELFF.

This chain uses TRBV4-1 with TRBJ2-7; D might be TRBD2 (6 bases). V was trimmed by 0 bases and J by 8 bases, leaving 14 bases between them. The CDR3 is 14 amino acids. Germline CDR1 is MGHRA and CDR2 is YSYEKL. Written as DNA, the CDR3 is TGCGCCAGCAGCCAAGAGGGAGGAGGTTTCAAGCAGTACTTC. It translates to CASSQEGGGFKQYF.

The V and J genes are TRBV6-1 and TRBJ1-4; TRBD1 matches at 7 bases. The germline V gene encodes CDR1 MNHNS and CDR2 SASEGT. The CDR3 extends over 15 amino acids. Trimming cost V 2 bases and J 7 bases; bases outside gene matches: 7. The CDR3 bases are TGTGCCAGCAGTGAATCAAAAGGGGGCGGTGAAAAACTGTTTTTT. Translated: CASSESKGGGEKLFF.

The genes are TRBV27 and TRBJ2-1; TRBD2 matches 10 bases. With V trimmed by 6 bases and J by 4 bases, 6 bases remained unmatched. The germline CDR1 and CDR2 sequences are MNHEY and SMNVEV (reference sequence). This CDR3 contains 15 residues. The CDR3 nucleotides are TGTGCCAGCAGGTCGGTAGCGGGGGGATACAATGAGCAGTTCTTC. Translation gives CASRSVAGGYNEQFF.

This chain joins TRBV19 and TRBJ1-5, with a possible D match to TRBD1 (6 bases). Germline V lookup: CDR1 LNHDA, CDR2 SQIVND (reference sequence). This CDR3 is built from 16 residues. Trimming left V 6 bases short and J 3 bases short, with 18 bases between. The CDR3 DNA follows: TGTGCCAGTAGACGTGGGGGCCGGAACTTCAATCAGCCCCAGCATTTT. Its translation: CASRRGGRNFNQPQHF.

This chain uses TRBV30 with TRBJ2-7; either TRBD1 or TRBD2 may supply D (5 bases each). The CDR3 sequence is 14 residues long. Looked up from germline, CDR1 is GTSNPN and CDR2 is SVGIG (reference sequence). V gave up 4 bases and J gave up 0 bases, with 13 bases separating them. The DNA of the CDR3 is TGTGCCTGGACCCCGGGGCCAGGCTCCTACGAGCAGTACTTC. Residues: CAWTPGPGSYEQYF.

This chain links TRBV25-1 with TRBJ1-2; 10 bases fit TRBD1. The J segment lost 2 bases and the V segment lost 4 bases, leaving 10 bases of the junction unmatched. This CDR3 has 17 residues. Looked up from germline, CDR1 is MGHDK and CDR2 is SYGVNS. The CDR3 here is CASSAPGQGRNNYGYTF. The DNA for the CDR3 is TGTGCCAGCAGTGCACCGGGACAGGGGAGGAACAACTATGGCTACACCTTC.

V is TRBV4-2 and J is TRBJ1-5; D gene ambiguous. Per germline, CDR1 LGHNA and CDR2 YNFKEQ. V lost 4 bases and J lost 0, with 10 bases in between. The CDR3 loop spans 15 amino acids. As DNA, the CDR3 is TGTGCCAGCAGCCTGGACGTGAATAGCAATCAGCCCCAGCATTTT. Translation: CASSLDVNSNQPQHF.

The rearrangement uses TRBV27 and TRBJ1-5; the match to TRBD1 covers 8 bases. Germline CDR1 MNHEY, CDR2 SMNVEV (reference sequence). Trimming at V came to 6 bases and at J to 5 bases, leaving 18 bases not matched to a gene. This CDR3 has 18 amino acids. For the CDR3, the DNA is TGTGCCAGCAGCCGGACAGGGTTCTGGGCGCAAGAGGATCAGCCCCAGCATTTT. This encodes CASSRTGFWAQEDQPQHF.

The chain is built from TRBV27 and TRBJ1-5; 8 nucleotides agree with TRBD1. The V gene's germline CDR1 is MNHEY and CDR2 SMNVEV (reference sequence). V was clipped by 2 bases and J by 4 bases; unmatched bases: 7. CDR3 length: 16 residues. The CDR3 loop reads CASSLSRTGRNQPQHF. CDR3 nucleotide sequence: TGTGCCAGCAGTTTAAGTCGGACAGGGCGGAATCAGCCCCAGCATTTT.

The chain has TRBV5-4 and TRBJ1-2; 8 bases are shared with TRBD1. Trimming at V came to 1 base and at J to 12 bases, leaving 8 bases not matched to a gene. CDR3 length: 13 residues. Germline CDR1 and CDR2: SGHNT and YYREEE (reference sequence). CDR3 nucleotides: TGTGCCAGCAGCTTGCAGGGGGCTTTTTTTCACACCTTC. It specifies CASSLQGAFFHTF.

The chain uses TRBV7-2 and TRBJ2-7, with D hard to call. The CDR3 has 14 amino acids. Trimming cost V 1 base and J 1 base, with 8 bases left between them. Looked up from germline, CDR1 is SGHTA and CDR2 is FQGNSA. The CDR3 loop is CASSLVRQSYEQYF. As DNA, the CDR3 is TGTGCCAGCAGCTTAGTAAGGCAATCCTACGAGCAGTACTTC.

V is TRBV4-1 and J is TRBJ2-5, with 7 positions matching TRBD2. J lost 2 bases, V lost 0 bases, and 0 bases had no gene match. The CDR3 consists of 14 residues. Germline lookup yields CDR1 MGHRA and CDR2 YSYEKL. In nucleotides, the CDR3 is TGCGCCAGCAGCCAAGAGCGGGAGCAAGAGACCCAGTACTTC. Translation gives CASSQEREQETQYF.

V gene TRBV11-2 combines with J gene TRBJ2-7; 9 bases agree with TRBD1. J was trimmed by 6 bases and V by 5 bases; bases with no gene match: 5. Germline CDR1 SGHAT, CDR2 FQNNGV. CDR3 size: 13 residues. As DNA, the CDR3 is TGTGCCAGCAGCATGGGACAGGGAAGCGAGCAGTACTTC. Residues: CASSMGQGSEQYF.

This clone came up once. This chain uses TRBV19 with TRBJ1-1, with D unclear. With 5 bases removed from V and 0 bases from J, the gap between germline ends came to 10 bases. Germline lookup yields CDR1 LNHDA and CDR2 SQIVND (reference sequence). The CDR3 contains 14 residues. CDR3 residues: CASSARGMNTEAFF. The CDR3, as DNA: TGTGCCAGTAGTGCACGGGGTATGAACACTGAAGCTTTCTTT.

This chain links TRBV7-9 with TRBJ2-3; either TRBD1 or TRBD2 may fit D (6 bases each). The V gene's germline CDR1 is SEHNR and CDR2 FQNEAQ (reference sequence). With 2 bases removed from V and 2 bases from J, the gap between germline ends came to 14 bases. The CDR3 sequence is 16 residues long. This CDR3 reads CASSLRGEEPTDTQYF. CDR3 nucleotides: TGTGCCAGCAGCTTAAGGGGGGAGGAGCCCACAGATACGCAGTATTTT.

By share of the sample, this clone is medium-sized. The chain couples TRBV6-5 to TRBJ1-2, with 7 positions matching TRBD1. Germline V gives CDR1 MNHEY, CDR2 SVGAGI. This CDR3 contains 13 residues. The ends lost 5 bases at V and 8 bases at J; junction bases unmatched: 8. The CDR3 here is CASSKTGARGYTF. The CDR3 DNA reads TGTGCCAGCAGTAAAACAGGGGCAAGAGGCTACACCTTC.

This clone was found a few times. The rearrangement links TRBV28 to TRBJ2-1, with a weak D call TRBD2 (5 bases). The germline V gene encodes CDR1 MDHEN and CDR2 SYDVKM. V was pared by 7 bases and J by 0 bases, with 10 bases between. This CDR3 spans 14 amino acids. The DNA for the CDR3 is TGTGCCAGCAAAGTTGGGAGCTCCTACAATGAGCAGTTCTTC. Residues: CASKVGSSYNEQFF.

The CDR3 loop is CASSKGQGNTEAFF. CDR3 DNA sequence: TGCGCCAGCAGCAAGGGACAGGGCAACACTGAAGCTTTCTTT. The chain employs TRBV5-1 and TRBJ1-1; 9 bases agree with TRBD1. Germline CDR1 and CDR2: SGHRS and YFSETQ. J gave up 2 bases and V 4 bases, and 3 bases lay outside the gene matches. The CDR3 length is 14 residues.

The J gene is TRBJ1-2, the V gene TRBV6-1; the match to TRBD1 covers 7 bases. The germline CDR1 and CDR2 sequences are MNHNS and SASEGT. V was pared by 6 bases and J by 5 bases, with 27 bases of the junction left unmatched. The CDR3 has 20 residues. CDR3 amino acids: CASSESASPGQPLYGYGYTF. For the CDR3, the DNA is TGTGCCAGCAGCGAATCAGCTTCCCCGGGACAGCCCCTTTACGGGTATGGCTACACCTTC.

The J gene is TRBJ1-5, the V gene TRBV10-3; TRBD1 agrees at 7 bases. CDR1 and CDR2 (germline): ENHRY, SYGVKD. Trimming at V came to 4 bases and at J to 5 bases, leaving 2 bases not matched to a gene. The length of the CDR3 is 13 residues. The CDR3 DNA reads TGTGCCATCAGTGGGCAGGGGGATCAGCCCCAGCATTTT. Amino acids: CAISGQGDQPQHF.

In its sample, this clone was seen once. The chain couples TRBV29-1 to TRBJ1-2, with D maybe TRBD1 (6 bases). Germline V CDR1 and CDR2: SQVTM, ANQGSEA. The V gene lost 2 bases and the J gene lost 8 bases, with 21 bases spanning the gap. The CDR3 is 15 residues long. CDR3: CSVESGGGIARGYTF. For the CDR3, the DNA is TGCAGCGTTGAAAGCGGGGGCGGGATCGCGAGGGGCTACACCTTC. Full variable domain (rest looked up from reference TRBV29-1 and TRBJ1-2): SAVISQKPSRDICQRGTSLTIQCQVDSQVTMMFWYRQQPGQSLTLIATANQGSEATYESGFVIDKFPISRPNLTFSTLTVSNMSPEDSSIYLCSVESGGGIARGYTFGSGTRLTVV.

This chain links TRBV15 with TRBJ1-6; D remains unclear. Germline V lookup: CDR1 LNHNV, CDR2 YYDKDF (reference sequence). This CDR3 is built from 13 residues. V was cut by 0 bases and J by 10 bases, with 7 bases left in between. CDR3 amino acids: CATSRDSGSPLHF. The CDR3 nucleotides read TGTGCCACCAGCAGAGACAGCGGATCACCCCTCCACTTT. Drawing the rest from reference TRBV15 and TRBJ1-6, the complete variable domain is DAMVIQNPRYQVTQFGKPVTLSCSQTLNHNVMYWYQQKSSQAPKLLFHYYDKDFNNEADTPDNFQSRRPNTSFCFLDIRSPGLGDTAMYLCATSRDSGSPLHFGNGTRLTVT.

The chain joins TRBV5-5 to TRBJ1-2, with 7 bases matching TRBD1. The CDR3 consists of 13 residues. The trim removed 4 bases at V and 4 bases at J, leaving 4 bases unmatched. CDR1 is SGHKS, CDR2 YYEKEE, per germline (reference sequence). The CDR3 here is CASSPDRAYGYTF. The CDR3 DNA sequence: TGTGCCAGCAGCCCCGACAGGGCCTATGGCTACACCTTC.

The chain combines TRBV4-1 with TRBJ1-1; no reliable D call. Trimming removed 0 bases from V and 2 bases from J, with 10 bases in between. The CDR3 spans 15 residues. The V gene's germline CDR1 is MGHRA and CDR2 YSYEKL. The CDR3 nucleotides are TGCGCCAGCAGCCAAGATCAGAGAAAAAACACTGAAGCTTTCTTT. Residues: CASSQDQRKNTEAFF.

V and J are TRBV11-3 and TRBJ2-3; D is unresolved. The CDR3 totals 12 residues. V was shortened by 0 bases and J by 4 bases, with 2 bases between the two germline ends. Germline-derived CDR1 and CDR2 are SGHNT and YENEEA. The CDR3 spells CASSLDPDTQYF. The CDR3 DNA sequence: TGTGCCAGCAGCTTAGATCCAGATACGCAGTATTTT.

The V call is TRBV7-2, the J call TRBJ2-7, with a tentative D call TRBD2 (5 bases). Between the trimmed V and J ends, which lost 1 base and 9 bases, there was a span of 13 bases. CDR1 is SGHTA, CDR2 FQGNSA, per germline. The CDR3 has 13 residues. Here the CDR3 reads CASSLVVRAGQYF. The CDR3 nucleotides are TGTGCCAGCAGCTTAGTAGTGAGGGCGGGGCAGTACTTC. The full variable domain, rest sourced from reference TRBV7-2 and TRBJ2-7, is GAGVSQSPSNKVTEKGKDVELRCDPISGHTALYWYRQSLGQGLEFLIYFQGNSAPDKSGLPSDRFSAERTGGSVSTLTIQRTQQEDSAVYLCASSLVVRAGQYFGPGTRLTVT.

CDR3 sequence (DNA): TGTGCCAGCAGCGAGGCTAGCGGGAAGACAGATACGCAGTATTTT. Its protein product is CASSEASGKTDTQYF. This chain joins TRBV9 and TRBJ2-3; TRBD2 aligns across 9 bases. The CDR3 extends over 15 amino acids. The J segment lost 3 bases and the V segment lost 3 bases, leaving 5 bases of the junction unmatched. The germline gives CDR1 SGDLS, CDR2 YYNGEE.